These 26 T cell receptor beta chains share one sample of origin, sequenced in a study of patients and donors after allogeneic stem cell transplantation. TCRdb fed the RT-PCR reads into MiXCR, producing one record per CDR3 protein. Of some 880,000 distinct CDR3 sequences listed, under 20% are singletons. Sequenced material: blood, either unsorted or a sorted T cell fraction (not recorded which). Receptors originate from a human donor who was either an allogeneic HSCT recipient or a stem cell or donor lymphocyte infusion donor (not recorded which). It is not recorded whose cells these are; they may come from a transplant donor.

This clonotype has more than one count but fewer than ten. The V gene is TRBV5-5, the J gene TRBJ2-1; a possible D gene is TRBD1 (6 bases). Germline V CDR1 and CDR2: SGHKS, YYEKEE (reference sequence). The CDR3 runs 17 residues. V shed 1 base and J shed 0 bases, with 14 bases lying between them. CDR3 in amino acids: CASSLTGQVSSYNEQFF. In DNA form, the CDR3 reads TGTGCCAGCAGCTTGACAGGGCAGGTTAGCTCCTACAATGAGCAGTTCTTC.

This clonotype came up a few times. The V and J genes are TRBV6-4 and TRBJ2-1; 8 nucleotides align to TRBD2. The length of the CDR3 is 17 residues. The junction had 5 bases not matched to a gene; V was cut back by 0 bases and J by 1 base. Germline V gives CDR1 MRHNA, CDR2 SNTAGT. This CDR3 reads CASSDSRTSSSYNEQFF. CDR3 nucleotides: TGTGCCAGCAGTGACTCTAGGACTAGCTCATCCTACAATGAGCAGTTCTTC.

This clonotype was recorded a few times. The chain is built from TRBV9 and TRBJ1-2; no definite D call. CDR1 and CDR2 (germline): SGDLS, YYNGEE. The CDR3 length is 14 residues. Between the trimmed V and J ends, which lost 0 bases and 2 bases, there was a span of 8 bases. CDR3 bases: TGTGCCAGCAGCGTAGCTGCGGTGAACTATGGCTACACCTTC. Its translation: CASSVAAVNYGYTF.

The V gene is TRBV14, the J gene TRBJ2-7, with TRBD1 identical over 9 bases. The CDR3 runs to 16 residues. Germline V gene lookup returns CDR1 SGHDN and CDR2 FVKESK. V shed 3 bases and J 6 bases; nucleotides not matched to a gene: 12. The CDR3, as DNA: TGTGCCAGCAGCCAGAAGATTGGACAGGGGTTCTTCGAGCAGTACTTC. Translating gives CASSQKIGQGFFEQYF.

This clonotype was seen repeatedly, ten times or more. The chain is built from TRBV28 and TRBJ2-7; tentative D call: TRBD2 (5 bases). V dropped 2 bases and J dropped 4 bases, with 15 bases sitting between them. This CDR3 has 15 amino acids. The germline gives CDR1 MDHEN, CDR2 SYDVKM. CDR3 loop: CASSLRRTSGYEQYF. The CDR3 DNA follows: TGTGCCAGCAGTTTAAGGAGGACCTCGGGGTACGAGCAGTACTTC.

This clonotype was detected only a few times. The V and J genes are TRBV15 and TRBJ2-7; a weak D match, TRBD2 (5 bases). The CDR3 spans 16 residues. With 0 bases removed from V and 0 bases from J, the gap between germline ends came to 12 bases. The V gene's germline CDR1 is LNHNV and CDR2 YYDKDF (reference sequence). The CDR3 bases are TGTGCCACCAGCAGAGATTTTTGGACTGACTCCTACGAGCAGTACTTC. Translation gives CATSRDFWTDSYEQYF. Filled out from reference TRBV15 and TRBJ2-7, the complete variable domain reads DAMVIQNPRYQVTQFGKPVTLSCSQTLNHNVMYWYQQKSSQAPKLLFHYYDKDFNNEADTPDNFQSRRPNTSFCFLDIRSPGLGDTAMYLCATSRDFWTDSYEQYFGPGTRLTVT.

The J gene is TRBJ2-1, the V gene TRBV3-1, with TRBD2 matching over 7 bases. The length of the CDR3 is 15 residues. CDR1 is LGHDT and CDR2 is YNNKEL in the germline V gene (reference sequence). The V gene end was trimmed by 4 bases and the J gene end by 4 bases; junction bases not matched to a gene: 7. The CDR3 loop is CASSPQRGDYNEQFF. In DNA form, the CDR3 reads TGTGCCAGCAGCCCCCAGCGGGGAGATTACAATGAGCAGTTCTTC.

The J gene is TRBJ2-7, the V gene TRBV5-5, with D unresolved. The CDR3 spans 15 residues. CDR1 and CDR2 (germline): SGHKS, YYEKEE (reference sequence). The V and J ends lost 3 bases and 0 bases respectively, with 13 bases between them. The DNA of the CDR3 is TGTGCCAGCAGCTCTTCTGTCTTGAGCTCCTACGAGCAGTACTTC. Its protein is CASSSSVLSSYEQYF.

This clonotype has only a few counts. The chain employs TRBV21-1 and TRBJ2-7. TRBV21-1 is a known pseudogene. This CDR3 has 13 amino acids. The CDR3 spells CASINISVGEQYF. CDR3 bases: TGTGCCAGCATCAACATCTCGGTGGGCGAGCAGTACTTC.

The chain recombines TRBV4-2 with TRBJ1-2; tentative D call: TRBD1 (5 bases). Germline V gene sequence: CDR1 LGHNA, CDR2 YNFKEQ. V was trimmed by 1 base and J by 3 bases, leaving 15 bases between them. The CDR3 is made up of 16 amino acids. CDR3 sequence reads: CASSQGGNLVYYGYTF. DNA for the CDR3: TGTGCCAGCAGCCAAGGGGGGAATCTAGTGTACTATGGCTACACCTTC.

This clonotype was seen a handful of times. This chain joins TRBV9 and TRBJ1-4, with 10 nucleotides matching TRBD1. This CDR3 spans 19 amino acids. Per germline, CDR1 SGDLS and CDR2 YYNGEE. The junction had 17 bases not matched to a gene; V was cut back by 5 bases and J by 4 bases. CDR3 DNA: TGTGCCAGCAGTCTCGGAGACAGGGGGCGCCGGGTCGATAATGAAAAACTGTTTTTT. It translates to CASSLGDRGRRVDNEKLFF.

This chain connects TRBV4-3 to TRBJ2-7; tentative D call: TRBD1 (5 bases). Trimming removed 4 bases from V and 5 bases from J, with 12 bases in between. The CDR3 sequence is 13 residues long. Per the germline V gene, CDR1 is LGHNA and CDR2 is YSLEER. The CDR3 nucleotides are TGCGCCAGCAGCCGAGCCTCAGGGCACGAGCAGTACTTC. As protein: CASSRASGHEQYF.

This clonotype was counted a few times. This chain uses TRBV11-2 with TRBJ2-5; 10 bases map to TRBD1. Per germline, CDR1 SGHAT and CDR2 FQNNGV. This CDR3 comprises 15 residues. The V gene end was trimmed by 6 bases and the J gene end by 4 bases; junction bases not matched to a gene: 8. CDR3 in amino acids: CASSTGTGARETQYF. CDR3 coding DNA: TGTGCCAGCAGTACCGGGACAGGGGCTCGAGAGACCCAGTACTTC.

The genes are TRBV6-5 and TRBJ2-7; no definite D call. The germline CDR1 and CDR2 sequences are MNHEY and SVGAGI. This CDR3 contains 14 residues. V lost 0 bases, J lost 6 bases, and 12 bases lay in between. The CDR3 loop is CASSYSVGASEQYF. CDR3 nucleotide sequence: TGTGCCAGCAGTTACTCAGTGGGCGCAAGCGAGCAGTACTTC.

The sample holds a few counts of this clonotype. The chain uses TRBV7-9 and TRBJ2-2; tentatively, D is TRBD1 (6 bases). This CDR3 region has 16 residues. Germline V gene sequence: CDR1 SEHNR, CDR2 FQNEAQ (reference sequence). Trimming took 7 bases from V and 4 from J, leaving 19 bases between them. The CDR3 DNA is TGTGCCAGCACGTTCGCCGGGACACTACCCACCGGGGAGCTGTTTTTT. Protein sequence: CASTFAGTLPTGELFF.

In this sample, this clonotype turned up a few times. The chain employs TRBV29-1 and TRBJ2-1; TRBD2 aligns across 8 bases. CDR1 SQVTM and CDR2 ANQGSEA come from the germline V gene. J gave up 10 bases and V 4 bases, and 6 bases lay outside the gene matches. CDR3 length: 12 residues. In DNA form, the CDR3 reads TGCAGCGTTGCGGGGACTAGTAACGAGCAGTTCTTC. Translation gives CSVAGTSNEQFF.

The chain uses TRBV3-1 and TRBJ2-7, with TRBD2 matching 13 bases. The germline V gene encodes CDR1 LGHDT and CDR2 YNNKEL (reference sequence). This CDR3 has 15 amino acids. After removal of 4 bases from V and 7 bases from J, the junction contained 7 bases not matched to a gene. The CDR3 nucleotides read TGTGCCAGCAGCCCTGGACTAGCGGGAGTGGGGGAGCAGTACTTC. Encoded protein: CASSPGLAGVGEQYF.

The chain carries TRBV24-1 and TRBJ2-2, with 10 nucleotides matching TRBD1. Per the germline V gene, CDR1 is KGHDR and CDR2 is SFDVKD. This CDR3 is 13 amino acids long. The CDR3 nucleotides are TGTGCAGCCGGGACAGGGGTCACCGGGGAGCTGTTTTTT. The encoded protein is CAAGTGVTGELFF.

In its sample, this clonotype was seen a few times. This chain joins TRBV6-1 and TRBJ1-1; maybe TRBD1 (6 bases). CDR1 and CDR2 (germline): MNHNS, SASEGT. CDR3 length: 15 amino acids. V was cut by 7 bases and J by 2 bases, with 17 bases left in between. CDR3 sequence: CASTTLRGFNTEAFF. For the CDR3, the DNA is TGTGCCAGCACAACCCTCAGGGGATTTAACACTGAAGCTTTCTTT.

J is TRBJ1-2 and V is TRBV5-1, with D possibly being TRBD1 (5 bases). From germline, CDR1 is SGHRS and CDR2 YFSETQ. The ends were cut back, 2 bases at V and 5 bases at J, with 25 bases in the middle. The CDR3 runs 18 residues. This CDR3 reads CASSFNPLGTADTYGYTF. CDR3 DNA sequence: TGCGCCAGCAGCTTTAACCCCCTCGGGACCGCTGACACTTATGGCTACACCTTC.

This chain links TRBV30 with TRBJ1-3, with unresolved D. CDR3 length: 11 amino acids. V gave up 0 bases and J gave up 6 bases, with 3 bases separating them. The germline gives CDR1 GTSNPN, CDR2 SVGIG (reference sequence). DNA for the CDR3: TGTGCCTGGAGTGTATTAAACACCATATATTTT. Its translation is CAWSVLNTIYF.

The J gene is TRBJ1-1, the V gene TRBV6-2 or TRBV6-3; 7 nucleotides agree with TRBD1. The CDR3 length is 16 residues. Looked up from germline, CDR1 is MNHEY and CDR2 is SVGEGT. Trimming cost V 2 bases and J 1 base; bases outside gene matches: 7. The CDR3 coding sequence is TGTGCCAGCAGTTACACATACAGGGGACCGAACACTGAAGCTTTCTTT. It codes for CASSYTYRGPNTEAFF.

This clonotype came up a few times. The V gene is TRBV4-2, the J gene TRBJ2-3; 11 positions match TRBD2. With 0 bases clipped from V and 2 bases from J, the junction kept 7 bases outside the gene matches. The CDR3 covers 18 residues. The germline V gene has CDR1 LGHNA and CDR2 YNFKEQ. As DNA, the CDR3 is TGTGCCAGCAGCCAAGATGGGGGGACTAGCGGCAACACAGATACGCAGTATTTT. This gives the protein CASSQDGGTSGNTDTQYF.

The chain combines TRBV10-3 with TRBJ2-7; TRBD1 aligns across 8 bases. In germline, CDR1 is ENHRY, CDR2 SYGVKD. Trimming at V came to 5 bases and at J to 4 bases, leaving 7 bases not matched to a gene. The CDR3 totals 14 residues. In nucleotides, the CDR3 is TGTGCCATCAGTTGGACAGGGCAAAAATACGAGCAGTACTTC. Translating gives CAISWTGQKYEQYF.

This rearrangement joins TRBV24-1 to TRBJ2-1; TRBD2 matches 11 bases. With V trimmed by 4 bases and J by 4 bases, 8 bases remained unmatched. Germline V gene data show CDR1 as KGHDR and CDR2 as SFDVKD. The CDR3 runs 17 residues. This CDR3 is CATSEPGTSGSYNEQFF. DNA of the CDR3: TGTGCCACCAGTGAGCCCGGGACTAGCGGTTCTTACAATGAGCAGTTCTTC.

V usage is TRBV7-9 and J usage is TRBJ2-1; TRBD2 matches at 10 bases. V shed 5 bases, J shed 7 bases, and the junction held 14 bases outside the gene matches. Germline CDR1 reads SEHNR; CDR2 reads FQNEAQ (reference sequence). The CDR3 length is 17 residues. CDR3 in DNA: TGTGCCAGCAGCCGGGGGCTAGCGGGAGAATTAACGAATGAGCAGTTCTTC. This gives the protein CASSRGLAGELTNEQFF. The entire variable domain, with the rest obtained from reference TRBV7-9 and TRBJ2-1, is as follows: DTGVSQNPRHKITKRGQNVTFRCDPISEHNRLYWYRQTLGQGPEFLTYFQNEAQLEKSRLLSDRFSAERPKGSFSTLEIQRTEQGDSAMYLCASSRGLAGELTNEQFFGPGTRLTVL.